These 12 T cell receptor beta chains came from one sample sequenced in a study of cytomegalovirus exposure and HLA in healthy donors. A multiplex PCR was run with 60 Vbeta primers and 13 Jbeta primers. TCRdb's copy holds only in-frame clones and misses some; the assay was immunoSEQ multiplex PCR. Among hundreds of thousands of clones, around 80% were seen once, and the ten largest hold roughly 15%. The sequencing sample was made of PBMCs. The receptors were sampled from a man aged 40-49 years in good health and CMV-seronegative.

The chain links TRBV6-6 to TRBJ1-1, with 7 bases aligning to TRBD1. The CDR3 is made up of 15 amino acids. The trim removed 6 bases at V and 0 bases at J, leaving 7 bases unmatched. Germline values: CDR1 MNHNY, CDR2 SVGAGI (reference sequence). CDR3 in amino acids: CASRELTGMNTEAFF. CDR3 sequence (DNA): TGTGCCAGCAGAGAACTGACAGGGATGAACACTGAAGCTTTCTTT.

The CDR3 DNA is TGTGCCAGCCGTTCCGTACGGGGCACAGATACGCAGTATTTT. It is translated as CASRSVRGTDTQYF. The chain recombines TRBV27 with TRBJ2-3; D gene uncertain. CDR1 is MNHEY and CDR2 is SMNVEV in the germline V gene (reference sequence). The ends were cut back, 8 bases at V and 1 base at J, with 13 bases in the middle. This CDR3 is built from 14 residues.

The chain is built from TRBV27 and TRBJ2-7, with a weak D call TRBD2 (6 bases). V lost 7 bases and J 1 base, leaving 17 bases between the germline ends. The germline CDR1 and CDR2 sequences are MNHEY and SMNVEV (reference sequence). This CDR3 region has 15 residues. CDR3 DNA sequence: TGTGCCAGCACCACCCTAGGAGGAGGGTCCTACGAGCAGTACTTC. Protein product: CASTTLGGGSYEQYF.

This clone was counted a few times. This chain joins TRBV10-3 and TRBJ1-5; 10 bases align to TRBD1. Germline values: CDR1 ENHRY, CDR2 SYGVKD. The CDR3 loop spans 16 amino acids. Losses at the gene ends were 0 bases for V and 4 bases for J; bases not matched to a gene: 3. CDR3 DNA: TGTGCCATCAGTGAGTCGGGGACAGGGGCTAATCAGCCCCAGCATTTT. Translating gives CAISESGTGANQPQHF.

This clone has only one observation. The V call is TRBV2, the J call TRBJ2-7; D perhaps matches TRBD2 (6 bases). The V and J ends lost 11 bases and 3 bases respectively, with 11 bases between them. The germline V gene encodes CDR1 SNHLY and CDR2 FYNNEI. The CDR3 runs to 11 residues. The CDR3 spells CASREIYEQYF. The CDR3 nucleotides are TGTGCCTCCCGGGAGATCTACGAGCAGTACTTC.

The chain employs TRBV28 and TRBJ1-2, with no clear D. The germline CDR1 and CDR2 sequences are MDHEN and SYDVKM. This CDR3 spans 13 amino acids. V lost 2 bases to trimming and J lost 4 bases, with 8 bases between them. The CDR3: CASSLVPGYGYTF. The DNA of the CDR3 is TGTGCCAGCAGTTTAGTCCCGGGCTATGGCTACACCTTC.

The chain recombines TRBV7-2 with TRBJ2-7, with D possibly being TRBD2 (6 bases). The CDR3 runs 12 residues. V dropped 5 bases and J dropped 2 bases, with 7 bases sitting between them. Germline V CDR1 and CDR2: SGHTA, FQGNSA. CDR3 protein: CASSTGAYEQYF. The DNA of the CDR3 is TGTGCCAGCAGCACGGGGGCCTACGAGCAGTACTTC.

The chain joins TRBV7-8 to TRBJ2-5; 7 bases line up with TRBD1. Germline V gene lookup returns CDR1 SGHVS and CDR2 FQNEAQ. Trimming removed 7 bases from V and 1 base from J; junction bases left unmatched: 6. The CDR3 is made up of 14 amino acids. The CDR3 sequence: CASIHRDSQETQYF. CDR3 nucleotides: TGTGCCAGCATTCATCGGGACAGCCAAGAGACCCAGTACTTC.

CDR3 sequence reads: CARQGLAGPNEQFF. DNA of the CDR3: TGTGCCCGACAGGGACTAGCGGGGCCCAATGAGCAGTTCTTC. The J gene is TRBJ2-1, the V gene TRBV2, with 13 bases lining up with TRBD2. The ends lost 11 bases at V and 6 bases at J; junction bases unmatched: 7. This CDR3 is built from 14 residues. The germline gives CDR1 SNHLY, CDR2 FYNNEI.

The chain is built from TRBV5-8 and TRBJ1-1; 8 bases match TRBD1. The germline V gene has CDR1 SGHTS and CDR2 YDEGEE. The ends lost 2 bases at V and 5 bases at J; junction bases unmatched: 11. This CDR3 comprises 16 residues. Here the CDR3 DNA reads TGTGCCAGCAGCTTCGGGGGCAGGGGGCGCGGGACTGAAGCTTTCTTT. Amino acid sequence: CASSFGGRGRGTEAFF. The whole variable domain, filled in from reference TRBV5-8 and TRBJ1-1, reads EAGVTQSPTHLIKTRGQQATLRCSPISGHTSVYWYQQALGLGLQFLLWYDEGEERNRGNFPPRFSGRQFPNYSSELNVNALELEDSALYLCASSFGGRGRGTEAFFGQGTRLTVV.

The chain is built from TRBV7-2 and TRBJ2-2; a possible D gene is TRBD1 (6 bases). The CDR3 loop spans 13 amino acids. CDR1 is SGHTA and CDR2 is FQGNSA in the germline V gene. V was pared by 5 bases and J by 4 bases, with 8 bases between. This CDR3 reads CASSRDTTGELFF. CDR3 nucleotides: TGTGCCAGCAGCCGGGACACCACCGGGGAGCTGTTTTTT. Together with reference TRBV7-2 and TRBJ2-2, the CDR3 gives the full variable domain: GAGVSQSPSNKVTEKGKDVELRCDPISGHTALYWYRQSLGQGLEFLIYFQGNSAPDKSGLPSDRFSAERTGGSVSTLTIQRTQQEDSAVYLCASSRDTTGELFFGEGSRLTVL.

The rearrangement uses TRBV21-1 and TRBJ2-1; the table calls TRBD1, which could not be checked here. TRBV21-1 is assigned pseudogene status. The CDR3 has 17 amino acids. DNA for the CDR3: TGTGCCAGCAGCAAAGATGTGGACAGGGAGTGCGACAATGAGCAGTTCTTC. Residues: CASSKDVDRECDNEQFF.